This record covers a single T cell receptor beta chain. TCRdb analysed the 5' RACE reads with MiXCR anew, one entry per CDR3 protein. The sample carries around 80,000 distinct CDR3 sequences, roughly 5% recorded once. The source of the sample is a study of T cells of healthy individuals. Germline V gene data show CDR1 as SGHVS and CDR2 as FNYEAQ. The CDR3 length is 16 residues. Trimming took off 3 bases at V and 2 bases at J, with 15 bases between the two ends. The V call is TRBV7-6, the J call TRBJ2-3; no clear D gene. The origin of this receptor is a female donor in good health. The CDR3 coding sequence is TGTGCCAGCAGCTTTACCCCGGCCCCACCCACAGATACGCAGTATTTT. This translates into CASSFTPAPPTDTQYF.